This T cell receptor beta chain originates from a study of CD8 T cells in ankylosing spondylitis. Each CDR3 protein is one row after TCRdb ran MiXCR on the 5' RACE reads. This sample has around 7,000 distinct CDR3 sequences; more than 8% occur once, and the top ten carry 23%. General study results and limits: Matched ankylosing spondylitis synovial fluid reportedly contained a significantly enriched population of disease-linked clones. Within peripheral blood, clones linked to disease were CD8+ and relatively rare.

This CDR3 has 16 residues. After removal of 0 bases from V and 2 bases from J, the junction contained 4 bases not matched to a gene. The germline CDR1 and CDR2 sequences are SGDLS and YYNGEE. Comments on this clonotype: Its matching antigen is unknown.

This TCR came from a male donor with ankylosing spondylitis or in good health (not recorded which). J is TRBJ2-3 and V is TRBV9, with 9 bases aligning to TRBD1. The specimen sequenced was blood, either unsorted or a sorted T cell fraction (not recorded which). CDR3 sequence: CASSVVGQGATDTQYF. The DNA for the CDR3 is TGTGCCAGCAGCGTAGTGGGACAGGGAGCCACAGATACGCAGTATTTT.